These 20 T cell receptor beta chains came from one sample sequenced in a study of memory CD4+ T cells and cytomegalovirus serostatus. Generated by immunoSEQ multiplex PCR, the TCRdb table keeps only in-frame clones and is missing some. The sample carries under 40,000 clones, about 80% recorded once. The sort gate was single viable CD3+CD4+CD8-CD45RO+ cells for memory CD4+ T cells. Sequencing was performed on memory CD4+ T cells from blood. The receptors here all came from an adult in good health and CMV-seropositive.

The chain links TRBV7-2 to TRBJ2-7; 8 bases fit TRBD1. This CDR3 region has 13 residues. V was clipped by 4 bases and J by 6 bases; unmatched bases: 5. Germline V gene data show CDR1 as SGHTA and CDR2 as FQGNSA. The CDR3 coding sequence is TGTGCCAGCAGCTCCGACACAGGGGGCGAGCAGTACTTC. It codes for CASSSDTGGEQYF.

This chain links TRBV7-8 with TRBJ2-3, with 11 bases matching TRBD2. The J segment lost 0 bases and the V segment lost 4 bases, leaving 12 bases of the junction unmatched. This CDR3 has 19 residues. Germline assignment: CDR1 SGHVS and CDR2 FQNEAQ. The CDR3 nucleotides read TGTGCCAGCAGCTCCCTTTGGACTAGCGGGTTGAAGAGCACAGATACGCAGTATTTT. Encoded protein: CASSSLWTSGLKSTDTQYF. The full variable domain, its missing parts supplied by reference TRBV7-8 and TRBJ2-3, is GAGVSQSPRYKVAKRGQDVALRCDPISGHVSLFWYQQALGQGPEFLTYFQNEAQLDKSGLPSDRFFAERPEGSVSTLKIQRTQQEDSAVYLCASSSLWTSGLKSTDTQYFGPGTRLTVL.

The rearrangement links TRBV5-1 to TRBJ2-4; TRBD1 matches 11 bases. This CDR3 has 15 amino acids. The trim removed 3 bases at V and 5 bases at J, leaving 4 bases unmatched. The germline gives CDR1 SGHRS, CDR2 YFSETQ. The CDR3 bases are TGCGCCAGCAGCTCAGGACAGGGGGCGCAAAACATTCAGTACTTC. Translating gives CASSSGQGAQNIQYF.

V is TRBV4-1 and J is TRBJ2-5; the D gene is possibly TRBD2 (5 bases). The CDR3 sequence is 14 residues long. V lost 2 bases, J lost 4 bases, and 11 bases lay in between. CDR1 MGHRA and CDR2 YSYEKL come from the germline V gene. CDR3: CASSQSGFSETQYF. CDR3 bases: TGCGCCAGCAGCCAATCGGGGTTTTCAGAGACCCAGTACTTC.

The chain recombines TRBV5-1 with TRBJ2-2, with TRBD2 matching 8 bases. The V segment lost 8 bases and the J segment 0 bases; nucleotides outside the gene matches: 3. The germline CDR1 and CDR2 sequences are SGHRS and YFSETQ. The CDR3 is 14 residues long. CDR3 residues: CASSGVPNTGELFF. The CDR3 DNA is TGCGCCAGTAGCGGGGTCCCGAACACCGGGGAGCTGTTTTTT. The whole variable domain, remainder taken from reference TRBV5-1 and TRBJ2-2, is KAGVTQTPRYLIKTRGQQVTLSCSPISGHRSVSWYQQTPGQGLQFLFEYFSETQRNKGNFPGRFSGRQFSNSRSEMNVSTLELGDSALYLCASSGVPNTGELFFGEGSRLTVL.

This clone is labeled as medium-sized. The gene calls are TRBV19 and TRBJ1-5, with D unresolved. Germline values: CDR1 LNHDA, CDR2 SQIVND (reference sequence). Trimming cost V 5 bases and J 5 bases, with 7 bases left between them. This CDR3 spans 12 amino acids. CDR3 residues: CASSDTHQPQHF. The CDR3 DNA reads as TGTGCCAGTAGTGACACCCATCAGCCCCAGCATTTT.

This chain joins TRBV5-4 and TRBJ2-6; no clear D. The germline CDR1 and CDR2 sequences are SGHNT and YYREEE (reference sequence). The CDR3 is 16 residues long. Deletions cut 3 bases from V and 0 bases from J, with 10 bases between. DNA of the CDR3: TGTGCCAGCAGCTCCCTAATGAGCTCTGGGGCCAACGTCCTGACTTTC. Its translation: CASSSLMSSGANVLTF.

This chain uses TRBV2 with TRBJ1-1; D is unclear. The CDR3 runs to 14 residues. From germline, CDR1 is SNHLY and CDR2 FYNNEI. Trimming shortened V by 6 bases and J by 3 bases, and 14 bases separated the two germline ends. The CDR3: CASRLMYSDTEAFF. CDR3 coding DNA: TGTGCCAGCAGACTAATGTATTCCGACACTGAAGCTTTCTTT.

This clone has more than one count but fewer than ten. This rearrangement joins TRBV19 to TRBJ2-7; possibly TRBD2 for D (5 bases). V was pared by 6 bases and J by 0 bases, with 9 bases between. This CDR3 is built from 13 residues. CDR1 and CDR2 (germline): LNHDA, SQIVND (reference sequence). CDR3: CASSLAHSYEQYF. The CDR3 DNA reads as TGTGCCAGTAGCTTAGCGCACTCCTACGAGCAGTACTTC.

This clone has a handful of counts. A much larger clone sits a single nucleotide away, making a read error possible. The sample contains more than one DNA sequence encoding this CDR3. The V call is TRBV18, the J call TRBJ1-1, with TRBD1 identical over 7 bases. CDR3 length: 13 amino acids. Per the germline V gene, CDR1 is KGHSH and CDR2 is LQKENI. The trim removed 4 bases at V and 1 base at J, leaving 0 bases unmatched. In DNA form, the CDR3 reads TGTGCCAGCTCACGACAGGGGAACACTGAAGCTTTCTTT. Translation: CASSRQGNTEAFF.

The chain carries TRBV27 and TRBJ1-1, with 7 bases lining up with TRBD1. CDR3 length: 14 amino acids. Germline lookup yields CDR1 MNHEY and CDR2 SMNVEV (reference sequence). Trimming removed 2 bases from V and 0 bases from J; junction bases left unmatched: 0. CDR3 DNA: TGTGCCAGCAGTTTAGGACAGGTGAACACTGAAGCTTTCTTT. Amino acids: CASSLGQVNTEAFF.

This chain connects TRBV9 to TRBJ1-2; maybe TRBD1 (5 bases). With 0 bases removed from V and 8 bases from J, the gap between germline ends came to 17 bases. The length of the CDR3 is 15 residues. In germline, CDR1 is SGDLS, CDR2 YYNGEE. Here the CDR3 DNA reads TGTGCCAGCAGCGTAGAGCCGACAGCTCCAGACGGCTACACCTTC. It codes for CASSVEPTAPDGYTF. Full variable domain (missing parts from reference TRBV9 and TRBJ1-2): DSGVTQTPKHLITATGQRVTLRCSPRSGDLSVYWYQQSLDQGLQFLIQYYNGEERAKGNILERFSAQQFPDLHSELNLSSLELGDSALYFCASSVEPTAPDGYTFGSGTRLTVV.

In this sample, this clone is medium-sized. The CDR3 here is CASSIIRGEGTEAFF. The CDR3 region has the DNA TGTGCCAGTAGTATTATCAGGGGAGAGGGCACTGAAGCTTTCTTT. The chain links TRBV19 to TRBJ1-1; TRBD1 might be the D (6 bases). CDR1 LNHDA and CDR2 SQIVND come from the germline V gene (reference sequence). The CDR3 length is 15 residues. Trimming took 3 bases from V and 4 from J, leaving 15 bases between them. The full variable domain, in which reference TRBV19 and TRBJ1-1 provide the parts outside the CDR3, is DGGITQSPKYLFRKEGQNVTLSCEQNLNHDAMYWYRQDPGQGLRLIYYSQIVNDFQKGDIAEGYSVSREKKESFPLTVTSAQKNPTAFYLCASSIIRGEGTEAFFGQGTRLTVV.

This chain links TRBV7-2 with TRBJ1-4; D possibly corresponds to TRBD1 (6 bases). Germline V gives CDR1 SGHTA, CDR2 FQGNSA. CDR3 size: 15 residues. The ends were cut back, 5 bases at V and 4 bases at J, with 14 bases in the middle. The CDR3 DNA is TGTGCCAGCAGCCCCCAGGACAGCAGTAATGAAAAACTGTTTTTT. This gives the protein CASSPQDSSNEKLFF. Full variable domain (missing parts from reference TRBV7-2 and TRBJ1-4): GAGVSQSPSNKVTEKGKDVELRCDPISGHTALYWYRQSLGQGLEFLIYFQGNSAPDKSGLPSDRFSAERTGGSVSTLTIQRTQQEDSAVYLCASSPQDSSNEKLFFGSGTQLSVL.

This clone was recorded only once. The gene calls are TRBV28 and TRBJ2-1; tentatively, D is TRBD1 (6 bases). Per the germline V gene, CDR1 is MDHEN and CDR2 is SYDVKM. Trimming took off 8 bases at V and 5 bases at J, with 13 bases between the two ends. This CDR3 region has 13 residues. Here the CDR3 DNA reads TGTGCCAGCTGCGCTGGGGACAACAATGAGCAGTTCTTC. Its translation: CASCAGDNNEQFF.

The rearrangement uses TRBV28 and TRBJ2-7; possible D gene TRBD2, 6 bases. The CDR3 has 15 residues. Between the trimmed V and J ends, which lost 2 bases and 4 bases, there was a span of 15 bases. Germline V CDR1 and CDR2: MDHEN, SYDVKM. For the CDR3, the DNA is TGTGCCAGCAGTTTAAGTGGGCGGGGCAGTTACGAGCAGTACTTC. Translated, it gives CASSLSGRGSYEQYF.

J is TRBJ1-4 and V is TRBV6-1, with TRBD1 as a possible D gene (6 bases). V gave up 0 bases and J gave up 0 bases, with 14 bases separating them. Per the germline V gene, CDR1 is MNHNS and CDR2 is SASEGT. The CDR3 contains 18 residues. CDR3 amino acids: CASSEAVRGSATNEKLFF. The CDR3 DNA reads as TGTGCCAGCAGTGAAGCAGTGAGGGGGTCTGCAACTAATGAAAAACTGTTTTTT.

The J gene is TRBJ2-1, the V gene TRBV4-1, with TRBD2 matching over 7 bases. The CDR3 spans 16 residues. The ends lost 1 base at V and 3 bases at J; junction bases unmatched: 6. Germline V lookup: CDR1 MGHRA, CDR2 YSYEKL. The CDR3 is CASSQGHGGYYNEQFF. CDR3 nucleotides: TGCGCCAGCAGCCAAGGTCACGGGGGGTACTACAATGAGCAGTTCTTC.

This clone occurred a few times. The chain uses TRBV18 and TRBJ1-1, with 11 bases fitting TRBD1. The length of the CDR3 is 15 residues. J gave up 5 bases and V 4 bases, and 6 bases lay outside the gene matches. The V gene's germline CDR1 is KGHSH and CDR2 LQKENI. CDR3 in amino acids: CASSHRDRGITEAFF. DNA of the CDR3: TGTGCCAGCTCACACCGGGACAGGGGGATAACTGAAGCTTTCTTT.

This chain uses TRBV28 with TRBJ2-7; weak D call: TRBD1 (5 bases). The CDR3 is 14 residues long. Trimming cost V 7 bases and J 1 base, with 14 bases left between them. The germline CDR1 and CDR2 sequences are MDHEN and SYDVKM. The CDR3 DNA reads as TGTGCCAGCACCTCGATGCAGGGTTCCTACGAGCAGTACTTC. Translating gives CASTSMQGSYEQYF.